One TCR beta chain is described in this entry. In the study's own analysis: For nucleated cells, counts were estimated from reference gene primer amplification. Repertoires were generated with immunoSEQ multiplex PCR, while TCRdb's copy carries only in-frame clones and drops some. V, J and clone size reflect that table, while D and trimming were determined from the DNA. The sample holds approximately 210,000 clones, around 81% seen once. The data belong to a study of blood T cell repertoires in COVID-19. Study-level background: The United States, Italy and Spain provided the acute and convalescent COVID-19 samples. Nucleic acid was either cDNA or gDNA, and it came from T cells, B-cell-depleted T cells, or PBMCs.

Participants spanned ages about 18 to 90 years and resided in roughly 22 US areas. CDR3 size: 17 residues. Germline values: CDR1 SNHLY, CDR2 FYNNEI. V was pared by 7 bases and J by 4 bases, with 22 bases between. The V and J genes are TRBV2 and TRBJ2-2; tentatively, D is TRBD1 (5 bases). The sequenced sample consisted of PBMCs or T cells enriched from blood (not recorded which). This TCR derives from a woman aged 45-60 years with acute COVID-19. The CDR3 nucleotides are TGTGCCAGCATGTTAGCTTTACCAGGGTTATTCACCGGGGAGCTGTTTTTT. Protein sequence: CASMLALPGLFTGELFF. Looking up the rest from reference TRBV2 and TRBJ2-2 gives the full variable domain: EPEVTQTPSHQVTQMGQEVILRCVPISNHLYFYWYRQILGQKVEFLVSFYNNEISEKSEIFDDQFSVERPDGSNFTLKIRSTKLEDSAMYFCASMLALPGLFTGELFFGEGSRLTVL.